This T cell receptor (beta chain) was sequenced in a study of OX40 agonist ivuxolimab in advanced cancers. Study in general: Patients were given ivuxolimab, an antibody that agonizes OX40 (CD134).

Study observations and caveats: Averaged across samples, CD8+ T cells carried more expanded clones than CD4+ did.

CDR1 and CDR2 (germline): SGHRS, YFSETQ. V was pared by 3 bases and J by 4 bases, with 1 base of the junction left unmatched. There are 14 residues in the CDR3. Profiled with immunoSEQ multiplex PCR; TCRdb holds only in-frame clones, not every one. The top ten hold roughly 1.5% of the sample, which has fewer than 80,000 clones, around 73% seen once. As to this clone: Its target is not known.

The receptor comes from an adult with an advanced solid tumor such as melanoma, head and neck, liver or kidney cancer. Sequencing was performed on CD4+ or CD8+ T cells sorted from blood, taken in a trial of the OX40 agonist ivuxolimab. The rearrangement joins TRBV5-1 to TRBJ2-3, with TRBD1 matching over 11 bases. The CDR3 loop reads CASSSGQGADTQYF. As DNA, the CDR3 is TGCGCCAGCAGCTCGGGACAGGGGGCAGATACGCAGTATTTT.